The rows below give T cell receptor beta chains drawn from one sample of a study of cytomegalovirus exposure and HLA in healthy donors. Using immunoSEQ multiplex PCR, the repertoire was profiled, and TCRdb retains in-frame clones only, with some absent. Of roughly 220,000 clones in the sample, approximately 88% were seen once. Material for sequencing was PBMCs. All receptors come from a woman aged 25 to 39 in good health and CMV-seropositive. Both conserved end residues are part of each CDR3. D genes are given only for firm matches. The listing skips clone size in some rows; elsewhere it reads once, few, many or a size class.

CDR3 protein: CASNRWESNQPQHF
CDR3 DNA: TGTGCCAGCAATAGGTGGGAAAGCAATCAGCCCCAGCATTTT
clone size: NA
J gene: TRBJ1-5
D gene: NA
V gene: TRBV2

CDR3 protein: CASTEGLLAGEVGELFF
CDR3 DNA: TGTGCCAGCACAGAGGGCCTACTAGCGGGAGAAGTCGGGGAGCTGTTTTTT
clone size: NA
J gene: TRBJ2-2
D gene: TRBD2
V gene: TRBV28

CDR3 protein: CASSLEQGLGYGYTF
CDR3 DNA: TGCGCCAGCAGCTTGGAACAGGGACTAGGGTATGGCTACACCTTC
clone size: NA
J gene: TRBJ1-2
D gene: NA
V gene: TRBV5-1

CDR3 protein: CASSQDGTGGYGYTF
CDR3 DNA: TGCGCCAGCAGCCAAGATGGGACAGGGGGCTATGGCTACACCTTC
clone size: NA
J gene: TRBJ1-2
D gene: TRBD1
V gene: TRBV4-1

CDR3 protein: CASIPGGNTEAFF
CDR3 DNA: TGTGCCAGTATACCAGGGGGGAACACTGAAGCTTTCTTT
clone size: NA
J gene: TRBJ1-1
D gene: TRBD1
V gene: TRBV2

CDR3 protein: CASSQNQQGLSGNTIYF
CDR3 DNA: TGTGCCAGCAGCCAGAACCAACAGGGACTCTCTGGAAACACCATATATTTT
clone size: NA
J gene: TRBJ1-3
D gene: NA
V gene: TRBV2

CDR3 protein: CASSNTRGAGTDTQYF
CDR3 DNA: TGTGCCAGCAGCAACACTCGGGGGGCAGGCACAGATACGCAGTATTTT
clone size: NA
J gene: TRBJ2-3
D gene: NA
V gene: TRBV9

CDR3 protein: CASSLILPGELFF
CDR3 DNA: TGTGCCAGCAGTTTAATTCTTCCCGGGGAGCTGTTTTTT
clone size: NA
J gene: TRBJ2-2
D gene: NA
V gene: TRBV27

CDR3 protein: CASSLSGILTGELFF
CDR3 DNA: TGTGCCAGCAGCTTATCAGGGATACTCACCGGGGAGCTGTTTTTT
clone size: NA
J gene: TRBJ2-2
D gene: NA
V gene: TRBV11-3

CDR3 protein: CASSLVIAGGEQFF
CDR3 DNA: TGTGCCAGCAGCTTAGTTATAGCGGGAGGTGAGCAGTTCTTC
clone size: once
J gene: TRBJ2-1
D gene: TRBD2
V gene: TRBV5-8

CDR3 protein: CASSFKPQHF
CDR3 DNA: TGTGCCAGCAGCTTTAAGCCCCAGCATTTT
clone size: NA
J gene: TRBJ1-5
D gene: NA
V gene: TRBV27

CDR3 protein: CASSYENNEQFF
CDR3 DNA: TGTGCCAGCAGTTACGAGAACAATGAGCAGTTCTTC
clone size: once
J gene: TRBJ2-1
D gene: NA
V gene: TRBV6-5

CDR3 protein: CASSEGQPNTEAFF
CDR3 DNA: TGTGCCAGCTCCGAGGGTCAGCCGAACACTGAAGCTTTCTTT
clone size: NA
J gene: TRBJ1-1
D gene: NA
V gene: TRBV18

CDR3 protein: CASSLRDSTGNTIYF
CDR3 DNA: TGTGCCAGCAGCCTCAGGGATTCGACAGGAAACACCATATATTTT
clone size: NA
J gene: TRBJ1-3
D gene: NA
V gene: TRBV6-5

CDR3 protein: CSVAGTGAQPQHF
CDR3 DNA: TGCAGCGTTGCCGGGACAGGGGCTCAGCCCCAGCATTTT
clone size: NA
J gene: TRBJ1-5
D gene: TRBD1
V gene: TRBV29-1

CDR3 protein: CASSQDEGQNTEAFF
CDR3 DNA: TGCGCCAGCAGCCAGGATGAGGGACAAAACACTGAAGCTTTCTTT
clone size: many
J gene: TRBJ1-1
D gene: NA
V gene: TRBV4-3

CDR3 protein: CASSFRPPYEQYF
CDR3 DNA: TGTGCCAGCAGCTTTCGACCCCCCTACGAGCAGTACTTC
clone size: NA
J gene: TRBJ2-7
D gene: NA
V gene: TRBV7-9